The 19 T cell receptor beta chains in this list originate from one sample, sequenced in a study of glioma-infiltrating T cells. TCR alpha and beta CDR3 regions were amplified from RNA using iRepertoire nested multiplex PCR. TCRdb independently ran MiXCR on the multiplex PCR reads; one entry per CDR3 protein. The sample shows over 15,000 distinct CDR3 sequences, 55% to 70% of them seen only once. The specimen was glioma tissue, nonneoplastic brain tissue, or PBMCs (not recorded which). These receptors all come from a human donor with low-grade glioma or glioblastoma, undergoing nonglioma brain surgery, or in good health (not recorded which).

This chain joins TRBV6-2 or TRBV6-3 and TRBJ2-7, with a tentative D call TRBD2 (6 bases). The V and J ends lost 0 bases and 4 bases respectively, with 13 bases between them. In germline, CDR1 is MNHEY, CDR2 SVGEGT. This CDR3 has 15 residues. The CDR3 DNA follows: TGTGCCAGCAGTTACTCTGGGGTGAGCGGGTACGAGCAGTACTTC. Encoded protein: CASSYSGVSGYEQYF.

The chain joins TRBV5-4 to TRBJ2-7; D gene uncertain. The V gene's germline CDR1 is SGHNT and CDR2 YYREEE (reference sequence). Trimming removed 4 bases from V and 5 bases from J, with 10 bases in between. The length of the CDR3 is 12 residues. The CDR3 region is CASSLSLDEQYF. CDR3 DNA sequence: TGTGCCAGCAGCCTTAGCCTAGACGAGCAGTACTTC. The full variable domain, rest sourced from reference TRBV5-4 and TRBJ2-7, is ETGVTQSPTHLIKTRGQQVTLRCSSQSGHNTVSWYQQALGQGPQFIFQYYREEENGRGNFPPRFSGLQFPNYSSELNVNALELDDSALYLCASSLSLDEQYFGPGTRLTVT.

The V gene is TRBV20-1, the J gene TRBJ2-1, with D perhaps TRBD2 (6 bases). Germline values: CDR1 DFQATT, CDR2 SNEGSKA (reference sequence). The CDR3 is 11 residues long. The CDR3 loop is CSAPWREEQFF. The CDR3 DNA sequence: TGCAGCGCCCCCTGGCGGGAAGAGCAGTTCTTC.

This chain joins TRBV20-1 and TRBJ1-5; TRBD1 matches at 12 bases. Germline V CDR1 and CDR2: DFQATT, SNEGSKA (reference sequence). J gave up 6 bases and V 5 bases, and 14 bases lay outside the gene matches. This CDR3 has 17 residues. The CDR3 DNA follows: TGCAGTGCTTCGATGGGGGGACAGGGGGCGCGGGCTCAGCCCCAGCATTTT. Translating gives CSASMGGQGARAQPQHF.

The chain has TRBV7-2 and TRBJ1-5; D not certain. This CDR3 comprises 15 residues. V gave up 7 bases and J gave up 6 bases, with 19 bases separating them. The germline V gene encodes CDR1 SGHTA and CDR2 FQGNSA. Here the CDR3 DNA reads TGTGCCAGCATCCTAACCGTCGTGGACGCTCAGCCCCAGCATTTT. Amino acids: CASILTVVDAQPQHF.

V usage is TRBV20-1 and J usage is TRBJ2-4, with a tentative D call TRBD1 (6 bases). Germline V gives CDR1 DFQATT, CDR2 SNEGSKA (reference sequence). The ends were cut back, 5 bases at V and 8 bases at J, with 16 bases in the middle. CDR3 length equals 13 residues. CDR3 coding DNA: TGCAGTGCTTCCGGGCCAGGGGTAGACATTCAGTACTTC. Protein sequence: CSASGPGVDIQYF.

Worth noting for this clonotype: An end of the junction does not agree with germline; a read error may underlie this. The V call is TRBV20-1, the J call TRBJ2-1; perhaps TRBD2 as D (5 bases). The CDR3 spans 14 residues. CDR1 and CDR2 from the germline V gene are DFQATT and SNEGSKA (reference sequence). CDR3 nucleotides: TGCAATGCTAGTTTCCGGGGCTCCTACAATGAGCAGTTCTTC. Protein sequence: CNASFRGSYNEQFF.

This clonotype turned up a few times. The chain links TRBV20-1 to TRBJ1-2, with 8 bases that match TRBD1. V was pared by 0 bases and J by 7 bases, with 7 bases of the junction left unmatched. Germline V CDR1 and CDR2: DFQATT, SNEGSKA (reference sequence). The CDR3 runs 14 residues. CDR3 loop: CSARDPQGAGGYTF. CDR3 nucleotides: TGCAGTGCTAGAGACCCGCAGGGGGCGGGTGGCTACACCTTC.

About this clonotype: A much bigger clone sits one base away, suggesting this may be a read error. V is TRBV28 and J is TRBJ1-5; no clear D. CDR1 is MDHEN and CDR2 is SYDVKM in the germline V gene. CDR3 length equals 15 residues. Deletions cut 3 bases from V and 2 bases from J, with 11 bases between. The CDR3 DNA sequence: TGTGCCAGCAGTTTGAAAGGGCCAGGCAATCAGCCCCAGCATTTT. Amino acid sequence: CASSLKGPGNQPQHF.

The chain uses TRBV6-4 and TRBJ1-1; D uncertain. In germline, CDR1 is MRHNA, CDR2 SNTAGT. V was cut by 5 bases and J by 4 bases, with 11 bases left in between. This CDR3 is built from 13 residues. The CDR3 protein is CASSSQAGTEAFF. In DNA, the CDR3 is TGTGCCAGCAGTAGCCAGGCGGGCACTGAAGCTTTCTTT.

About this clonotype: A single base separates this from a much larger clone, so it may be a read error. This chain uses TRBV24-1 with TRBJ2-5; D possibly corresponds to TRBD1 (5 bases). With 3 bases removed from V and 5 bases from J, the gap between germline ends came to 15 bases. CDR1 is KGHDR, CDR2 SFDVKD, per germline. The CDR3 runs to 15 residues. The CDR3 coding sequence is TGTGCCACCAGTGATGTCAGGGATCCCCTGGAGACCCAGTACTTC. Protein sequence: CATSDVRDPLETQYF.

This clonotype was counted at least ten times. This sequence joins TRBV7-3 and TRBJ2-1, with 11 positions matching TRBD2. Looked up from germline, CDR1 is SGHTA and CDR2 is FQGTGA. The V gene end was trimmed by 5 bases and the J gene end by 5 bases; junction bases not matched to a gene: 5. The CDR3 sequence is 15 residues long. Written as DNA, the CDR3 is TGTGCCAGCAGCATAGGGACTAGCGGAGACAATGAGCAGTTCTTC. Its protein is CASSIGTSGDNEQFF. Using reference TRBV7-3 and TRBJ2-1 for the parts outside the CDR3, the full variable domain is GAGVSQTPSNKVTEKGKYVELRCDPISGHTALYWYRQSLGQGPEFLIYFQGTGAADDSGLPNDRFFAVRPEGSVSTLKIQRTERGDSAVYLCASSIGTSGDNEQFFGPGTRLTVL.

The chain joins TRBV12-3 or TRBV12-4 to TRBJ2-7, with 10 bases aligning to TRBD1. The CDR3 loop spans 15 amino acids. J was trimmed by 3 bases and V by 6 bases; bases with no gene match: 8. CDR3 sequence: CASSPWTGGNYEQYF. The CDR3 DNA sequence: TGTGCCAGCAGCCCCTGGACAGGGGGAAACTACGAGCAGTACTTC.

The V call is TRBV7-2, the J call TRBJ2-2; no clear D. This CDR3 has 16 residues. The ends were cut back, 0 bases at V and 4 bases at J, with 12 bases in the middle. Germline-derived CDR1 and CDR2 are SGHTA and FQGNSA. Here the CDR3 reads CASSLALSSSTGELFF. The CDR3 coding sequence is TGTGCCAGCAGCTTAGCGCTGTCTAGTAGCACCGGGGAGCTGTTTTTT.

This clonotype was seen ten or more times. J is TRBJ1-5 and V is TRBV7-2, with unresolved D. Germline V gene data show CDR1 as SGHTA and CDR2 as FQGNSA. Trimming took 2 bases from V and 1 from J, leaving 3 bases between them. This CDR3 has 13 amino acids. The CDR3 sequence: CASSLQSNQPQHF. CDR3 coding DNA: TGTGCCAGCAGCTTACAAAGCAATCAGCCCCAGCATTTT. Using reference TRBV7-2 and TRBJ1-5 for the parts outside the CDR3, the full variable domain is GAGVSQSPSNKVTEKGKDVELRCDPISGHTALYWYRQSLGQGLEFLIYFQGNSAPDKSGLPSDRFSAERTGGSVSTLTIQRTQQEDSAVYLCASSLQSNQPQHFGDGTRLSIL.

The V call is TRBV11-2, the J call TRBJ2-5; the D gene is possibly TRBD1 (7 bases). Germline V gives CDR1 SGHAT, CDR2 FQNNGV. The CDR3 sequence is 14 residues long. Trimming stripped 6 bases from V and 4 bases from J, with 15 bases between. The CDR3 DNA sequence: TGTGCCAGCAGTCAACGACAGGGACTAGAGACCCAGTACTTC. Amino acid sequence: CASSQRQGLETQYF.

A note on this clonotype: Relative to the germline gene, one junction end is altered; a read error may explain this. The chain joins TRBV7-2 to TRBJ1-1; D is ambiguous. This CDR3 contains 15 residues. Germline CDR1 SGHTA, CDR2 FQGNSA. The CDR3 bases are TGTGCCAGCGGGTTATCGGACGTAATGAACACTGAAGATTTCTTT. Translated: CASGLSDVMNTEDFF. Complete variable domain (other parts from reference TRBV7-2 and TRBJ1-1): GAGVSQSPSNKVTEKGKDVELRCDPISGHTALYWYRQSLGQGLEFLIYFQGNSAPDKSGLPSDRFSAERTGGSVSTLTIQRTQQEDSAVYLCASGLSDVMNTEDFFGQGTRLTVV.

This CDR3 is CASTPRGPQHF. The DNA of the CDR3 is TGTGCCAGCACCCCCCGGGGGCCCCAGCATTTT. V usage is TRBV28 and J usage is TRBJ1-5, with D uncertain. CDR3 size: 11 residues. V lost 7 bases to trimming and J lost 9 bases, with 10 bases between them. Germline V gives CDR1 MDHEN, CDR2 SYDVKM.

The J gene is TRBJ2-7, the V gene TRBV27; D might be TRBD2 (6 bases). The CDR3 has 14 amino acids. Looked up from germline, CDR1 is MNHEY and CDR2 is SMNVEV (reference sequence). V lost 2 bases, J lost 3 bases, and 11 bases lay in between. The CDR3 coding sequence is TGTGCCAGCAGTTTAGGACGGGGAGGCTACGAGCAGTACTTC. This sequence encodes CASSLGRGGYEQYF.